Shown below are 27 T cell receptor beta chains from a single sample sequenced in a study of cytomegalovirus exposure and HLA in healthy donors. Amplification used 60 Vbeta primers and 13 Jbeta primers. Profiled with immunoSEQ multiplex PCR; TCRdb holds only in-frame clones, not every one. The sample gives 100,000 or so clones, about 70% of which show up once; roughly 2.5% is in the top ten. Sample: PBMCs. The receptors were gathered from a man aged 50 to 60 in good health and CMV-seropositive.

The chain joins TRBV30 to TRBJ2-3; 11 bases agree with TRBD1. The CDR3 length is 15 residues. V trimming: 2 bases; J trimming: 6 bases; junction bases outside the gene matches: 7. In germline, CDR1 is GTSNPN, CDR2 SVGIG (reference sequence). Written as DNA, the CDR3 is TGTGCCTGGAGTAGGGGGGGACAGGGGGAGGATACGCAGTATTTT. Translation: CAWSRGGQGEDTQYF.

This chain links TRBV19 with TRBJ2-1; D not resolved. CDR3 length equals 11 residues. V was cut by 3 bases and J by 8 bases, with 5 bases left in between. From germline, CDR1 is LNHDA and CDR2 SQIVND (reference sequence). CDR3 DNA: TGTGCCAGTAGTATCGAGGATGAGCAGTTCTTC. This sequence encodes CASSIEDEQFF.

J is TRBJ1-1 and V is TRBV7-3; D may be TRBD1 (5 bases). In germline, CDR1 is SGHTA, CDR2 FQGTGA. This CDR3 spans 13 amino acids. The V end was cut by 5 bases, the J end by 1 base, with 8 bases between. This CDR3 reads CASSPGGNTEAFF. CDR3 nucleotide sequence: TGTGCCAGCAGCCCCGGGGGGAACACTGAAGCTTTCTTT.

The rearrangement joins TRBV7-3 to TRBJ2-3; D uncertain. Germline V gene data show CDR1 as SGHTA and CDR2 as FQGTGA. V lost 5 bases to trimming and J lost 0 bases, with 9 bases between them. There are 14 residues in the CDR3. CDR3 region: CASSPLASTDTQYF. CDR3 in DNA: TGTGCCAGCAGCCCCCTGGCTAGCACAGATACGCAGTATTTT.

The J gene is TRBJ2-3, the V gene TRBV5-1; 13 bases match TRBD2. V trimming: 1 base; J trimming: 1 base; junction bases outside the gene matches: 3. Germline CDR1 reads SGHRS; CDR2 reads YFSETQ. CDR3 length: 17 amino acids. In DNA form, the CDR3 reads TGCGCCAGCAGCTTGTGGGGGACTAGCGGGGGCACAGATACGCAGTATTTT. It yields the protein CASSLWGTSGGTDTQYF.

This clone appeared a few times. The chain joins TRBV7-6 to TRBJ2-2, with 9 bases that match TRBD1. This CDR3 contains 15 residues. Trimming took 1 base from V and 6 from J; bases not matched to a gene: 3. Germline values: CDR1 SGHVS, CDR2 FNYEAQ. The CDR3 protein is CASSLVGDRAGELFF. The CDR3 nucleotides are TGTGCCAGCAGCTTAGTCGGGGACAGGGCCGGGGAGCTGTTTTTT. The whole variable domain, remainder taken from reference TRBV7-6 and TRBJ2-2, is GAGVSQSPRYKVTKRGQDVALRCDPISGHVSLYWYRQALGQGPEFLTYFNYEAQQDKSGLPNDRFSAERPEGSISTLTIQRTEQRDSAMYRCASSLVGDRAGELFFGEGSRLTVL.

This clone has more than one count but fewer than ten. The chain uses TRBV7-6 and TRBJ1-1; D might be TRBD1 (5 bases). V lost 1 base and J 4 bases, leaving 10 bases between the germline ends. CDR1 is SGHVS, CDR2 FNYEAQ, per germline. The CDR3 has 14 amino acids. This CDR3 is CASSLGGRGTEAFF. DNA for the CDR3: TGTGCCAGCAGCTTAGGGGGGAGGGGCACTGAAGCTTTCTTT.

CDR3 in amino acids: CASTRERDGYTF. CDR3 sequence (DNA): TGTGCCAGCACCCGCGAGAGGGATGGCTACACCTTC. This rearrangement joins TRBV7-2 to TRBJ1-2, with no clear D. V was cut by 7 bases and J by 6 bases, with 12 bases left in between. The CDR3 runs 12 residues. Germline V lookup: CDR1 SGHTA, CDR2 FQGNSA.

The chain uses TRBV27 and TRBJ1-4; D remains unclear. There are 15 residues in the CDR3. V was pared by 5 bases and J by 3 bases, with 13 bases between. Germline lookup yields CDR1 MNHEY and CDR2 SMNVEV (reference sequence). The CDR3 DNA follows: TGTGCCAGCAGTCTTAGACGGACTCCTAATGAAAAACTGTTTTTT. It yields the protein CASSLRRTPNEKLFF. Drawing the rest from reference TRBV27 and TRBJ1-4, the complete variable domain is EAQVTQNPRYLITVTGKKLTVTCSQNMNHEYMSWYRQDPGLGLRQIYYSMNVEVTDKGDVPEGYKVSRKEKRNFPLILESPSPNQTSLYFCASSLRRTPNEKLFFGSGTQLSVL.

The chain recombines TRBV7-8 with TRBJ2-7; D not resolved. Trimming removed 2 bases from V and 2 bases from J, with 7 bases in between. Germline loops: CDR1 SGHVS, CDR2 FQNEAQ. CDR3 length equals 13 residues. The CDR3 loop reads CASSLIRAYEQYF. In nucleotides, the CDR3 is TGTGCCAGCAGCTTAATCCGAGCCTACGAGCAGTACTTC. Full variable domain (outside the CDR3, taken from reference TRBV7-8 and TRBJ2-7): GAGVSQSPRYKVAKRGQDVALRCDPISGHVSLFWYQQALGQGPEFLTYFQNEAQLDKSGLPSDRFFAERPEGSVSTLKIQRTQQEDSAVYLCASSLIRAYEQYFGPGTRLTVT.

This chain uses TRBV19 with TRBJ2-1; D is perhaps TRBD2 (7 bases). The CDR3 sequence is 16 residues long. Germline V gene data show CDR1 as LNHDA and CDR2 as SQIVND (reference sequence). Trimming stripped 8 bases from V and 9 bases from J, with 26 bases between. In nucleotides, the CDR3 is TGTGCCAGTTCATTGGGAGGGGGAGGGCCTGCCGGTGAGCAGTTCTTC. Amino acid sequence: CASSLGGGGPAGEQFF.

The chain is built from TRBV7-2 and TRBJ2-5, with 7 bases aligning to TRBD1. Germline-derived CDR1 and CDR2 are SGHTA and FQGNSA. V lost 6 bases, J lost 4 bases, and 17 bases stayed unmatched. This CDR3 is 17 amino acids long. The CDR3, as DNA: TGTGCCAGCAGTCTCACTCGTACAGGGGCAAGTGGAGAGACCCAGTACTTC. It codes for CASSLTRTGASGETQYF.

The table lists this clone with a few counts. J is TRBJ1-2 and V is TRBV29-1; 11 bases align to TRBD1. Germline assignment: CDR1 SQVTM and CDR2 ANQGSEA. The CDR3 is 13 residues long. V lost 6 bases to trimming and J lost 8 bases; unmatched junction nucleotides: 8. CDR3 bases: TGCAGCGTCCCCGGACAGGGGGCAGGGGGCTACACCTTC. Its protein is CSVPGQGAGGYTF. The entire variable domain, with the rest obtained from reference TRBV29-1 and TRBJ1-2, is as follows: SAVISQKPSRDICQRGTSLTIQCQVDSQVTMMFWYRQQPGQSLTLIATANQGSEATYESGFVIDKFPISRPNLTFSTLTVSNMSPEDSSIYLCSVPGQGAGGYTFGSGTRLTVV.

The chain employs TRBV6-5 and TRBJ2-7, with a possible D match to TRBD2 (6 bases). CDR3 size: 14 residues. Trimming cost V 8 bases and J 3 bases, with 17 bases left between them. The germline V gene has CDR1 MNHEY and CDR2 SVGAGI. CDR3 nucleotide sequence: TGTGCCAGCGCTGGTGGAGGGAGAATCTACGAGCAGTACTTC. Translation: CASAGGGRIYEQYF.

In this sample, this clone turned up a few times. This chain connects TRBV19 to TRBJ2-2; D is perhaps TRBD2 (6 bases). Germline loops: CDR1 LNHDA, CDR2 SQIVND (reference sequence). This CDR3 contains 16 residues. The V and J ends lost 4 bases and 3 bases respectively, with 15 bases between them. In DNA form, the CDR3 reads TGTGCCAGTAGTAAGTGGGGAGGAGCAGACACCGGGGAGCTGTTTTTT. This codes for CASSKWGGADTGELFF.

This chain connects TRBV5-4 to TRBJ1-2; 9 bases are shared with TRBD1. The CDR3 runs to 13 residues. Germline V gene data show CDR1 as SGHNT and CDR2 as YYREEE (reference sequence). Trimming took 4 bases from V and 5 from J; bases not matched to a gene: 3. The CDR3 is CASSRDRVYGYTF. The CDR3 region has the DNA TGTGCCAGCAGCCGGGACAGGGTTTATGGCTACACCTTC.

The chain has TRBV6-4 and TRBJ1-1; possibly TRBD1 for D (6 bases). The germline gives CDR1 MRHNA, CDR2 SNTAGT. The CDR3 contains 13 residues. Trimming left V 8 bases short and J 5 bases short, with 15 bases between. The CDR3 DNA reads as TGTGCCAGCTCTCGCCTCAGGGGAACTGAAGCTTTCTTT. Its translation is CASSRLRGTEAFF.

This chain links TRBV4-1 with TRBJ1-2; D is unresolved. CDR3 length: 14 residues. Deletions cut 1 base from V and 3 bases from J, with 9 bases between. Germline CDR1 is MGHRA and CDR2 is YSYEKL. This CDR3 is CASSQVAGDYGYTF. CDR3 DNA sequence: TGCGCCAGCAGCCAAGTGGCGGGAGACTATGGCTACACCTTC.

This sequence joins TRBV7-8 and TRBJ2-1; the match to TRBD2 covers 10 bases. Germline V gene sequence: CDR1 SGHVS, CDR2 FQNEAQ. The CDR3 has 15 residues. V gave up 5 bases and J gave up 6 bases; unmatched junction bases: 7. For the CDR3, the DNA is TGTGCCAGCAGCCGCAGCGGGGGGGCCCCCAATGAGCAGTTCTTC. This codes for CASSRSGGAPNEQFF.

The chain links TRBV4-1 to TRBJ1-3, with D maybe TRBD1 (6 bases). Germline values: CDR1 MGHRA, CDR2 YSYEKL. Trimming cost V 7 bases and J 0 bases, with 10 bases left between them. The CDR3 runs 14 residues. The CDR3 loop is CASTTGSSGNTIYF. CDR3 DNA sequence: TGCGCCAGCACCACAGGGAGCTCTGGAAACACCATATATTTT.

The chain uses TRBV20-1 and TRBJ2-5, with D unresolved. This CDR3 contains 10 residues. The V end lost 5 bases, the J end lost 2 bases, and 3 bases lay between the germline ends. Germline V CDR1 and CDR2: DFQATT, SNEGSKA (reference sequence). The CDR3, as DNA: TGCAGTGCTTATCAAGAGACCCAGTACTTC. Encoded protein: CSAYQETQYF.

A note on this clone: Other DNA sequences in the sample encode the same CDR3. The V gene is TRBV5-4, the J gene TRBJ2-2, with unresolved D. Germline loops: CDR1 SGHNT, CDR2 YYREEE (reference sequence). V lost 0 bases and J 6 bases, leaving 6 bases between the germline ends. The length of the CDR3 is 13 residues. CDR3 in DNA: TGTGCCAGCAGCTTGGATCGGGCCGGGGAGCTGTTTTTT. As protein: CASSLDRAGELFF.

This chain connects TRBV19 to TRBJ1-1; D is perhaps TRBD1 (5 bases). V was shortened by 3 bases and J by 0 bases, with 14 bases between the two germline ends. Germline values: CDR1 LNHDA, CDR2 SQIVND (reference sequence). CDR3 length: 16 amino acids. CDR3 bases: TGTGCCAGTAGTATGCAACTCCGGGGGGTGAACACTGAAGCTTTCTTT. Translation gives CASSMQLRGVNTEAFF.

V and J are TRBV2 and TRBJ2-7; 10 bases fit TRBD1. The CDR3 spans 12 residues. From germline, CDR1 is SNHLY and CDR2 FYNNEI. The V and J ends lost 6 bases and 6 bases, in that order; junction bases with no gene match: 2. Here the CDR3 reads CASSGTGAEQYF. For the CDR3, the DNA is TGTGCCAGCAGCGGGACAGGGGCCGAGCAGTACTTC.

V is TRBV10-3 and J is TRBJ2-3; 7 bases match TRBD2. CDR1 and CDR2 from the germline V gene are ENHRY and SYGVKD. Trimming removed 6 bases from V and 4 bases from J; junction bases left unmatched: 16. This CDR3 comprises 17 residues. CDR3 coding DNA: TGTGCCATCAGGGCCCCGGGACTACCCCGACGGGCAGATACGCAGTATTTT. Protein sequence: CAIRAPGLPRRADTQYF.

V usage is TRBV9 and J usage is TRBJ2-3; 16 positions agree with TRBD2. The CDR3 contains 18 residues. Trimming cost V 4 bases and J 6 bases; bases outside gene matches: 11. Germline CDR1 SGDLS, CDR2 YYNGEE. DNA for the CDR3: TGTGCCAGCAGCCTGAACCCTCCGGGACTAGCGGGAGGGGATACGCAGTATTTT. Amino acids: CASSLNPPGLAGGDTQYF. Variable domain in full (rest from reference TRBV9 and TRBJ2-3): DSGVTQTPKHLITATGQRVTLRCSPRSGDLSVYWYQQSLDQGLQFLIQYYNGEERAKGNILERFSAQQFPDLHSELNLSSLELGDSALYFCASSLNPPGLAGGDTQYFGPGTRLTVL.

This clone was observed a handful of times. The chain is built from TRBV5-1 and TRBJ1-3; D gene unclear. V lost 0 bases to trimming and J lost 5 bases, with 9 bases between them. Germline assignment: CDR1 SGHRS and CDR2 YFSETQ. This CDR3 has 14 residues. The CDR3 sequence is CASSLDSVRNTIYF. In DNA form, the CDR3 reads TGCGCCAGCAGCTTGGACAGTGTAAGAAACACCATATATTTT.